This T cell receptor (beta chain) was recorded in a study of CD8+CD57+ T cells in acquired aplastic anemia. As for the study in general: 3 to 4 ug was the average amount of DNA from sorted CD4+ and CD8+ cells.

Genomic DNA provided the template from which TCR beta VDJ and CDR3 profiles were obtained. TCRdb used MiXCR to reprocess the reads, holding one entry per CDR3 protein. The sample records 150,000 to 200,000 distinct CDR3 sequences, 64% being singletons. Germline V gene data show CDR1 as SEHNR and CDR2 as FQNEAQ (reference sequence). There are 16 residues in the CDR3. The source material was sorted CD4+, CD8+, or CD8+CD57+ T cells (not recorded which) from PBMCs. This receptor was obtained from a human donor with severe aplastic anemia or a healthy control (not recorded which). This chain connects TRBV7-9 to TRBJ1-6, with 7 bases matching TRBD1. CDR3 residues: CVIHVEGQNYNSPLHF. DNA for the CDR3: TGTGTCATACACGTAGAGGGACAGAATTATAATTCACCCCTCCACTTT. Supplemented by reference TRBV7-9 and TRBJ1-6, the full variable domain reads DTGVSQNPRHKITKRGQNVTFRCDPISEHNRLYWYRQTLGQGPEFLTYFQNEAQLEKSRLLSDRFSAERPKGSFSTLEIQRTEQGDSAMYLCVIHVEGQNYNSPLHFGNGTRLTVT.